This is a list of T cell receptor beta chains from one sample in a study of blood T cell repertoires in COVID-19. This table comes from immunoSEQ multiplex PCR, and its TCRdb copy is limited to in-frame clones, with some not included. The sample gives roughly 190,000 clones, 80% to 90% of which show up once; 4.5% to 6% is in the top ten. Source material: peripheral blood. Receptor source: a woman in her seventies with active or convalescent COVID-19. Both conserved end residues are part of each CDR3. A D gene is named only where the DNA matches it firmly. Clone size is stated in some rows and not others, as once, few, many or a class when expanded.

.	TRBV20-1	.	TRBJ1-1	TGCAGTGCTAGTAGGAGGGACACTGAAGCTTTCTTT	CSASRRDTEAFF
TRBD1	TRBV5-1	.	TRBJ1-2	TGCGCCAGCAGCTTAAACAGGGGGAACGATGGCTACACCTTC	CASSLNRGNDGYTF
.	TRBV30	.	TRBJ1-3	TGTGCCTGGAGACTCAACAGGTCCCGTGGAAACACCATATATTTT	CAWRLNRSRGNTIYF
TRBD1	TRBV6-5	few	TRBJ2-2	TGTGCCCTGAAGGACAGGGTTAACACCGGGGAGCTGTTTTTT	CALKDRVNTGELFF
.	TRBV5-5	once	TRBJ2-1	TGTGCCAGCAGCTTGGTGGGCGCCAGTTACAATGAGCAGTTCTTC	CASSLVGASYNEQFF
.	TRBV7-8	.	TRBJ2-1	TGTGCCAGCAGCTTAATCCGCAGGGGTTCCTACAATGAGCAGTTCTTC	CASSLIRRGSYNEQFF
.	TRBV18	.	TRBJ2-1	TGTGCCAGCTCACCTGGACTCGTACTGGAGGGTGAGCAGTTCTTC	CASSPGLVLEGEQFF
TRBD1	TRBV7-9	once	TRBJ1-1	TGTGCCAGCATTACAGGGGACACTGAAGCTTTCTTT	CASITGDTEAFF
.	TRBV27	.	TRBJ1-3	TGTGCCAGCTCAAAAGGGGTGGGCGGTGGAAACACCATATATTTT	CASSKGVGGGNTIYF
.	TRBV2	.	TRBJ2-7	TGTGCCAGCAGTGGGTTAGCCCTGTCGGAGTTC	CASSGLALSEF
TRBD2	TRBV7-3	.	TRBJ2-7	TGTGCCAGCAGCTTAAGGGGGGGAGGCGGGACCTCCTACGAGCAGTACTTC	CASSLRGGGGTSYEQYF
.	TRBV27	.	TRBJ2-1	TGTGCCAGCAGTTCCAGGGGAATCAATGAGCAGTTCTTC	CASSSRGINEQFF
TRBD2	TRBV13	.	TRBJ2-7	TGTGCCACACAAAGACTAGCGGGAGTGTACGAGCAGTACTTC	CATQRLAGVYEQYF
.	TRBV2	.	TRBJ2-7	TGTGCCAGCAGTGCAGGGTATACCTACGAGCAGTACTTC	CASSAGYTYEQYF
TRBD2	TRBV6-6	.	TRBJ2-7	TGTGCCAGCAGCCCGCTAGCGGGAGGGCCCGAGCAGTACTTC	CASSPLAGGPEQYF
.	TRBV19	.	TRBJ2-1	TGTGCCAGTAGTAGGAGGGGCGGTGAGCAGTTCTTC	CASSRRGGEQFF
.	TRBV28	few	TRBJ2-3	TGTGCCAGCAGTGCGCCCCTAGGGGGCACAGATACGCAGTATTTT	CASSAPLGGTDTQYF
.	TRBV12-5	.	TRBJ1-5	TGTGCTAGTGGTTTGTTGGGGCCGGGCAATCAGCCCCAGCATTTT	CASGLLGPGNQPQHF
.	TRBV9	.	TRBJ2-5	TGTGCCAGCAGCGTAGGAAAGGACAGACAAGAGACCCAGTACTTC	CASSVGKDRQETQYF
.	TRBV6-5	.	TRBJ1-2	TGTGCCAGCAGTCGCGCCGGGGACTACACCTTC	CASSRAGDYTF
.	TRBV18	.	TRBJ2-7	TGTGCCAGCTCACCCGGAGACTACGAGCAGTACTTC	CASSPGDYEQYF
TRBD1	TRBV7-3	few	TRBJ1-2	TGTGCCAGCAGCTTACCAGGGGGCTATGGCTACACCTTC	CASSLPGGYGYTF
TRBD2	TRBV9	.	TRBJ2-3	TGTGCCAGCGGTTCCCCTAGCGGGAGAACAGATACGCAGTATTTT	CASGSPSGRTDTQYF
TRBD2	TRBV6-5	.	TRBJ2-2	TGTGCCAGCAGTTACTACGGAGGAGGGAGGGGCGGGGAGCTGTTTTTT	CASSYYGGGRGGELFF
.	TRBV7-3	.	TRBJ2-1	TGTGCCAGCAGCGTCGAGGGACTCGCCCACAATGAGCAGTTCTTC	CASSVEGLAHNEQFF
TRBD2	TRBV6-5	.	TRBJ2-3	TGTGCCTGCCGGGAGGCGGGAGTCCGGGGAGATACGCAGTATTTT	CACREAGVRGDTQYF
TRBD1	TRBV9	.	TRBJ1-2	TGTGCCAGCAACCGGAATACGGGACAGGTGGAATATGGCTACACCTTC	CASNRNTGQVEYGYTF
.	TRBV5-6	.	TRBJ1-2	TGTGCCAGCAGCCTGGACAGACTAAACTATGGCTACACCTTC	CASSLDRLNYGYTF
TRBD2	TRBV28	.	TRBJ2-2	TGTGCCAGCAGTTCAATAGCGGGGGGCACCGGGGAGCTGTTTTTT	CASSSIAGGTGELFF
TRBD1	TRBV7-8	.	TRBJ1-5	TGTGCCAGCAGCTTACAGGACAGGGTGTCGGGCAATCAGCCCCAGCATTTT	CASSLQDRVSGNQPQHF
.	TRBV7-9	.	TRBJ2-1	TGTGCCAGCAGCTTACTTGGCGGCGGCCGGTCGAACAATGAGCAGTTCTTC	CASSLLGGGRSNNEQFF
TRBD1	TRBV19	.	TRBJ2-2	TGTGCCAGTAGCACCGGGACAGGGATCACCGGGGAGCTGTTTTTT	CASSTGTGITGELFF
.	TRBV15	few	TRBJ2-1	TGTGCCACCAGCAGTAATACCCTAAGTGAGCAGTTCTTC	CATSSNTLSEQFF
TRBD2	TRBV6-5	.	TRBJ2-1	TGTGCCAGCAGTTACTTAAGCGGGAGAGACAATGAGCAGTTCTTC	CASSYLSGRDNEQFF
.	TRBV20-1	.	TRBJ2-7	TGCAGTGCTAGTAGGGACTTTCCCTACGAGCAGTACTTC	CSASRDFPYEQYF
.	TRBV18	.	TRBJ2-7	TGTGCCAGCTCACCAGACGGGTCCGGCGAGCAGTACTTC	CASSPDGSGEQYF